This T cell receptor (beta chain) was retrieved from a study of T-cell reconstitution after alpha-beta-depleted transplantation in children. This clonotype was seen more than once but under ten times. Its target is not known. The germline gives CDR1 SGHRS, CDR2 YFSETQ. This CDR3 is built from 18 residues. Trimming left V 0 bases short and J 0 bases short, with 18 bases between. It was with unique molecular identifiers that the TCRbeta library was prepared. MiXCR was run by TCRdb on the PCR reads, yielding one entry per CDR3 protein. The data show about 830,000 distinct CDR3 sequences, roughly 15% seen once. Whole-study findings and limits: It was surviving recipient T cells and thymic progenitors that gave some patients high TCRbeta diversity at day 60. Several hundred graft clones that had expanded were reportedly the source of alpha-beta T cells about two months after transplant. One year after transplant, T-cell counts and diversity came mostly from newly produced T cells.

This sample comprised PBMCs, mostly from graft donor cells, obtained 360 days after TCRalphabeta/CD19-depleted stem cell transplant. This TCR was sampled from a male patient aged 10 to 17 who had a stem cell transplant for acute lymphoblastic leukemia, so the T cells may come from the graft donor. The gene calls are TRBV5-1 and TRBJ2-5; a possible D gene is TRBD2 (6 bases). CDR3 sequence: CASSLAVTSGRYQETQYF. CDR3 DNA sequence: TGCGCCAGCAGCTTGGCCGTAACGTCAGGGAGGTACCAAGAGACCCAGTACTTC. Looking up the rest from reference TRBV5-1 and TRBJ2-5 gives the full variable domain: KAGVTQTPRYLIKTRGQQVTLSCSPISGHRSVSWYQQTPGQGLQFLFEYFSETQRNKGNFPGRFSGRQFSNSRSEMNVSTLELGDSALYLCASSLAVTSGRYQETQYFGPGTRLLVL.